This T cell receptor (beta chain) was found in a study of blood T cells in healthy people across ages. Healthy Caucasian individuals from Russia aged about 6 to 100 were enrolled as donors. Isolating PBMCs gave at least 7 million of these cells per sample. Primed by a sample-barcoded 5' primer and a J-beta primer mix, a second PCR proceeded for 7 to 11 cycles. CDR3-containing paired-end reads numbered at least 2.5 million in each sample. A single record per CDR3 protein comes from TCRdb applying MiXCR to the 5' RACE reads. This sample has hundreds of thousands of distinct CDR3 sequences, with roughly 50% found just once. The CDR3 totals 12 residues. J lost 4 bases, V lost 10 bases, and 7 bases had no gene match. CDR1 MDHEN and CDR2 SYDVKM come from the germline V gene.

Sequencing input: blood. The chain carries TRBV28 and TRBJ2-7, with TRBD1 matching 7 bases. This receptor was obtained from a woman aged 55 to 70 in good health. The CDR3 region is CATPTGLYEQYF. As DNA, the CDR3 is TGTGCCACCCCGACAGGGTTGTACGAGCAGTACTTC.